One T cell receptor beta chain is described in this entry. Its target is unknown. Trimming shortened V by 3 bases and J by 3 bases, and 8 bases separated the two germline ends. The length of the CDR3 is 13 residues. The germline CDR1 and CDR2 sequences are MNHEY and SMNVEV (reference sequence). This entry is derived from a study of cytomegalovirus exposure and HLA in healthy donors. Study-level findings and limits: The finding came from a later analysis; first-cohort TCR clusters tended to co-occur in the 130 or so validation repertoires.

Clones were sequenced by immunoSEQ multiplex PCR, and TCRdb holds only the in-frame ones, with some missing. The table shows about 160,000 clones, with roughly 90% occurring only once. Sequenced: PBMCs. The sequence was obtained from a woman younger than 30 in good health and CMV-seronegative. The gene calls are TRBV27 and TRBJ1-2; no definite D call. CDR3 nucleotides: TGTGCCAGCAGTTTTCGAGTGGACTATGGCTACACCTTC. It is translated as CASSFRVDYGYTF.